These 24 T cell receptor beta chains were sequenced from one sample in a study of regulatory T cells in long-lasting Graves disease. Time point here: newly diagnosed GD, antithyroid drugs for less than 3 months. From RNA extracted from PBMCs, the TCR library was made. iRepertoire HTBI primers and Arm-PCR of CDR3 regions built TCR beta libraries. MiXCR, run by TCRdb on the multiplex PCR reads, gives a single entry per CDR3 protein. Counted here are hundreds of thousands of distinct CDR3 sequences, around 12% occurring once; the ten biggest clones make up roughly 8.9%. The same sample was also studied in work on T cells in Graves' hyperthyroidism and ophthalmopathy.

The sample consisted of peripheral blood mononuclear cells (PBMCs), taken at new diagnosis, from a patient treated with antithyroid drugs. These receptors were collected from a woman in her 30s with Graves disease.

This clonotype was picked up many times. The chain has TRBV28 and TRBJ2-7; D not certain. The CDR3 has 12 residues. Trimming cost V 4 bases and J 2 bases, with 6 bases left between them. Germline V gene sequence: CDR1 MDHEN, CDR2 SYDVKM. This CDR3 reads CASSWLTYEQYF. The CDR3 bases are TGTGCCAGCAGTTGGCTGACCTACGAGCAGTACTTC.

This clonotype has more than one count but fewer than ten. The chain is built from TRBV5-5 and TRBJ1-2, with D unresolved. The CDR3 totals 15 residues. CDR1 and CDR2 (germline): SGHKS, YYEKEE (reference sequence). V was cut by 1 base and J by 1 base, with 11 bases left in between. The CDR3: CASSLQDGGNYGYTF. The CDR3 coding sequence is TGTGCCAGCAGCTTGCAGGACGGTGGTAACTATGGCTACACCTTC. Supplemented by reference TRBV5-5 and TRBJ1-2, the full variable domain reads DAGVTQSPTHLIKTRGQQVTLRCSPISGHKSVSWYQQVLGQGPQFIFQYYEKEERGRGNFPDRFSARQFPNYSSELNVNALLLGDSALYLCASSLQDGGNYGYTFGSGTRLTVV.

As concerns this clonotype: Since a much larger clone is just one base distant, this may be a read error. The chain has TRBV20-1 and TRBJ1-2; a possible D gene is TRBD1 (6 bases). This CDR3 region has 16 residues. Germline V gene lookup returns CDR1 DFQATT and CDR2 SNEGSKA (reference sequence). V dropped 7 bases and J dropped 7 bases, with 28 bases sitting between them. This CDR3 is CSVLGVVDSKRGGYTF. CDR3 nucleotide sequence: TGCAGTGTCCTGGGGGTCGTGGACAGCAAACGCGGTGGCTACACCTTC.

This clonotype was observed a handful of times. This sequence joins TRBV19 and TRBJ2-7; 9 nucleotides align to TRBD2. The ends lost 5 bases at V and 3 bases at J; junction bases unmatched: 2. The CDR3 is made up of 13 amino acids. Germline assignment: CDR1 LNHDA and CDR2 SQIVND (reference sequence). CDR3 nucleotides: TGTGCCAGTAGTGCTAGCGGGAACTACGAGCAGTACTTC. It is translated as CASSASGNYEQYF.

This clonotype was recorded many times. The chain carries TRBV2 and TRBJ1-5, with a weak D call TRBD1 (5 bases). V was pared by 4 bases and J by 2 bases, with 9 bases between. The germline V gene encodes CDR1 SNHLY and CDR2 FYNNEI. CDR3 length equals 14 residues. CDR3 amino acids: CASSAGRGNQPQHF. CDR3 bases: TGTGCCAGCAGTGCGGGCAGGGGCAATCAGCCCCAGCATTTT.

This clonotype was observed many times. The V call is TRBV27, the J call TRBJ1-2; 9 bases line up with TRBD1. Trimming cost V 7 bases and J 5 bases; bases outside gene matches: 8. CDR3 length equals 14 residues. Per the germline V gene, CDR1 is MNHEY and CDR2 is SMNVEV (reference sequence). DNA of the CDR3: TGTGCCAGCACCGGGACAGGGAGTAGGTATGGCTACACCTTC. Translating gives CASTGTGSRYGYTF.

This clonotype appeared many times. This rearrangement joins TRBV28 to TRBJ1-2; 7 bases align to TRBD1. The V segment lost 2 bases and the J segment 4 bases; nucleotides outside the gene matches: 4. Germline loops: CDR1 MDHEN, CDR2 SYDVKM. The CDR3 consists of 14 residues. CDR3 sequence: CASSLMRDSYGYTF. The CDR3 nucleotides read TGTGCCAGCAGTTTAATGCGGGACAGCTATGGCTACACCTTC.

This clonotype was picked up many times. The chain recombines TRBV12-3 or TRBV12-4 with TRBJ2-2; unclear D gene. V was shortened by 6 bases and J by 3 bases, with 11 bases between the two germline ends. The CDR3 length is 14 residues. The CDR3 reads CASSRLTDTGELFF. CDR3 coding DNA: TGTGCCAGCAGCCGCCTGACTGACACCGGGGAGCTGTTTTTT.

This clonotype was counted a few times. This chain uses TRBV2 with TRBJ2-3; TRBD2 matches 7 bases. The ends lost 7 bases at V and 6 bases at J; junction bases unmatched: 13. Germline V gives CDR1 SNHLY, CDR2 FYNNEI. This CDR3 has 15 amino acids. CDR3 loop: CASKSTAGASDTQYF. In DNA form, the CDR3 reads TGTGCCAGCAAGTCCACGGCGGGAGCGTCGGATACGCAGTATTTT.

This clonotype was seen many times. This sequence joins TRBV28 and TRBJ1-2; perhaps TRBD1 as D (5 bases). The CDR3 sequence is 14 residues long. With 10 bases removed from V and 5 bases from J, the gap between germline ends came to 20 bases. Germline values: CDR1 MDHEN, CDR2 SYDVKM. Here the CDR3 reads CATGGRQHLYGYTF. The CDR3 nucleotides are TGTGCCACGGGGGGTAGACAGCACTTATATGGCTACACCTTC.

The V gene is TRBV28, the J gene TRBJ1-1, with D possibly TRBD1 on 5 matching bases. The length of the CDR3 is 13 residues. V shed 5 bases and J shed 4 bases, with 11 bases lying between them. From germline, CDR1 is MDHEN and CDR2 SYDVKM. The CDR3 protein is CASSAGHSTEAFF. CDR3 bases: TGTGCCAGCAGTGCTGGACACAGCACTGAAGCTTTCTTT.

A word on this clonotype: Possible read error: a much larger clone is one base away. CDR3 nucleotides: TGTGCCAGCAGCTCCGCAGGGGGCCCACCCTACGAGCAGTACTTC. It yields the protein CASSSAGGPPYEQYF. The chain is built from TRBV7-9 and TRBJ2-7; TRBD1 matches 8 bases. CDR1 is SEHNR and CDR2 is FQNEAQ in the germline V gene (reference sequence). There are 15 residues in the CDR3. The V segment lost 4 bases and the J segment 2 bases; nucleotides outside the gene matches: 7.

This clonotype has a single count. V usage is TRBV30 and J usage is TRBJ1-1; TRBD1 is a possible D gene (6 bases). Germline-derived CDR1 and CDR2 are GTSNPN and SVGIG (reference sequence). This CDR3 is 20 amino acids long. The V and J ends lost 0 bases and 4 bases respectively, with 30 bases between them. This CDR3 reads CAWSVRFGHLDTGLATEAFF. CDR3 DNA sequence: TGTGCCTGGAGTGTACGGTTCGGTCATCTGGACACAGGGCTGGCCACTGAAGCTTTCTTT. The whole variable domain, filled in from reference TRBV30 and TRBJ1-1, reads SQTIHQWPATLVQPVGSPLSLECTVEGTSNPNLYWYRQAAGRGLQLLFYSVGIGQISSEVPQNLSASRPQDRQFILSSKKLLLSDSGFYLCAWSVRFGHLDTGLATEAFFGQGTRLTVV.

The rearrangement joins TRBV7-8 to TRBJ2-7; 10 bases map to TRBD2. Germline V lookup: CDR1 SGHVS, CDR2 FQNEAQ. The CDR3 spans 14 residues. Germline trimming cut 5 bases from V and 7 bases from J; bases unmatched to any gene: 8. CDR3 sequence reads: CASSGLAGAEEQYF. The CDR3 DNA reads as TGTGCCAGCAGCGGCCTAGCGGGAGCGGAGGAGCAGTACTTC.

This clonotype was found many times. The chain links TRBV12-3 or TRBV12-4 to TRBJ2-5; tentatively, D is TRBD1 (6 bases). V lost 2 bases and J 4 bases, leaving 8 bases between the germline ends. The CDR3 is 13 amino acids. CDR3 in DNA: TGTGCCAGCAGTTTACAACAGGGAGAGACCCAGTACTTC. It is translated as CASSLQQGETQYF.

The sample holds many counts of this clonotype. This chain links TRBV12-3 or TRBV12-4 with TRBJ1-1, with D uncertain. The CDR3 loop spans 13 amino acids. Trimming took off 6 bases at V and 3 bases at J, with 11 bases between the two ends. CDR3 protein: CASSPPVDTEAFF. CDR3 DNA: TGTGCCAGCAGCCCCCCAGTGGACACTGAAGCTTTCTTT.

This clonotype was detected many times. The rearrangement uses TRBV20-1 and TRBJ2-3; D perhaps matches TRBD2 (5 bases). CDR1 is DFQATT, CDR2 SNEGSKA, per germline (reference sequence). The CDR3 is made up of 12 amino acids. V lost 7 bases and J lost 6, with 14 bases in between. CDR3 sequence (DNA): TGCAGTGTGGAGGTCCTTAGGGATACGCAGTATTTT. Translated, it gives CSVEVLRDTQYF.

This clonotype was detected ten times or more. The V gene is TRBV7-9, the J gene TRBJ2-1; D is unresolved. The CDR3 loop spans 13 amino acids. CDR1 and CDR2 from the germline V gene are SEHNR and FQNEAQ (reference sequence). The ends were cut back, 5 bases at V and 6 bases at J, with 11 bases in the middle. The DNA of the CDR3 is TGTGCCAGCAGCGCCCTCGGTGGCAATGAGCAGTTCTTC. This gives the protein CASSALGGNEQFF.

This clonotype was recorded at least ten times. V is TRBV6-2 or TRBV6-3 and J is TRBJ2-5; unclear D gene. Trimming shortened V by 2 bases and J by 2 bases, and 9 bases separated the two germline ends. Germline CDR1 reads MNHEY; CDR2 reads SVGEGT. The CDR3 spans 14 residues. This CDR3 is CASSYRIGQETQYF. The CDR3 DNA reads TGTGCCAGCAGTTACAGGATTGGACAAGAGACCCAGTACTTC.

V and J are TRBV19 and TRBJ2-2; 12 bases are a match to TRBD2. J was trimmed by 3 bases and V by 2 bases; bases with no gene match: 4. CDR3 size: 17 residues. Germline V lookup: CDR1 LNHDA, CDR2 SQIVND (reference sequence). The DNA of the CDR3 is TGTGCCAGTAGTATATACCTAGCGGGAGGGCACACCGGGGAGCTGTTTTTT. This codes for CASSIYLAGGHTGELFF.

This clonotype was found a few times. The chain has TRBV30 and TRBJ2-2; tentatively, D is TRBD2 (6 bases). The germline V gene has CDR1 GTSNPN and CDR2 SVGIG (reference sequence). The ends were cut back, 5 bases at V and 1 base at J, with 17 bases in the middle. The CDR3 has 16 amino acids. The CDR3 is CAWCTVDSGNTGELFF. For the CDR3, the DNA is TGTGCCTGGTGTACCGTGGATAGCGGGAACACCGGGGAGCTGTTTTTT.

This clonotype has a handful of counts. This chain links TRBV4-1 with TRBJ1-2; D not certain. CDR3 size: 14 residues. Germline V CDR1 and CDR2: MGHRA, YSYEKL. V was pared by 0 bases and J by 3 bases, with 8 bases between. In nucleotides, the CDR3 is TGCGCCAGCAGCCAAGATCGGTCAGACTATGGCTACACCTTC. This encodes CASSQDRSDYGYTF.

This clonotype occurred many times. The V and J genes are TRBV28 and TRBJ2-1; a possible D gene is TRBD2 (5 bases). Germline CDR1 is MDHEN and CDR2 is SYDVKM. Trimming removed 5 bases at V and 0 bases at J, with 11 bases between. The CDR3 length is 15 residues. CDR3 in DNA: TGTGCCAGCAGTCTTGATCTAGCCTCCTACAATGAGCAGTTCTTC. This sequence encodes CASSLDLASYNEQFF.

In its sample, this clonotype was seen many times. The chain employs TRBV2 and TRBJ1-6; tentative D call: TRBD1 (6 bases). Trimming shortened V by 3 bases and J by 6 bases, and 6 bases separated the two germline ends. The CDR3 runs 13 residues. CDR1 is SNHLY and CDR2 is FYNNEI in the germline V gene. In DNA, the CDR3 is TGTGCCAGCAGTGACAGGGGTAATTCACCCCTCCACTTT. Its protein product is CASSDRGNSPLHF.